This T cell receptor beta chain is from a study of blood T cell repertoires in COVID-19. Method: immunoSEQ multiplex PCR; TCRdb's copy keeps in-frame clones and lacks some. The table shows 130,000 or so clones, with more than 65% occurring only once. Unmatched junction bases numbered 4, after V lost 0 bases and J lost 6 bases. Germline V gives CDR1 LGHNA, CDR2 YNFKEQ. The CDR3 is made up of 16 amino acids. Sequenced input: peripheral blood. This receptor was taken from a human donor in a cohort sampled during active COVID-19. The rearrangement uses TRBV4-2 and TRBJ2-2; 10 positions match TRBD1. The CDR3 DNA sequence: TGTGCCAGCAGCCAAGATCCAGGACAGGGGGCCGGGGAGCTGTTTTTT. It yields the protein CASSQDPGQGAGELFF.